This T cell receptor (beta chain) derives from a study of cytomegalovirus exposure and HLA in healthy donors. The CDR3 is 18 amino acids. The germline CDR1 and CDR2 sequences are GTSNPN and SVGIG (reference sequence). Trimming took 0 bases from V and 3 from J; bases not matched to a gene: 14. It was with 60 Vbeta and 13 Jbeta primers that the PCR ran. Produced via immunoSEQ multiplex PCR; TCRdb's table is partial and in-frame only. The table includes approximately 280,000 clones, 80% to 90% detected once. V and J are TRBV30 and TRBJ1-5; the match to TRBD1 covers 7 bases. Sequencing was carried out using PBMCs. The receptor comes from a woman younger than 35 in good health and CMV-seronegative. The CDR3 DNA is TGTGCCTGGAGTGTACCTCGGACAGGAGATTTCTTCAATCAGCCCCAGCATTTT. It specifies CAWSVPRTGDFFNQPQHF.